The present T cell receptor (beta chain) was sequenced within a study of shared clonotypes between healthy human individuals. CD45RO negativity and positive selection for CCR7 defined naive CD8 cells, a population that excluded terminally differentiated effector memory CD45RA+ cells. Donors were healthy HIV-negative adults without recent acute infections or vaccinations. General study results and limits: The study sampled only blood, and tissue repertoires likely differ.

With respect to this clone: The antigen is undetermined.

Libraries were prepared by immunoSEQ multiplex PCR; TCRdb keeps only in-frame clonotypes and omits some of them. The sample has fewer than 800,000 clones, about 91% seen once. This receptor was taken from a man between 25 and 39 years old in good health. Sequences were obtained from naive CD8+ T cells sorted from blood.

The CDR3 DNA follows: TGTGCCAGCAGTCCTTCCGCCCGGGAGGGCAATGAGCAGTTCTTC. The encoded protein is CASSPSAREGNEQFF. V gene TRBV27 combines with J gene TRBJ2-1, with 8 bases that match TRBD2. Germline V CDR1 and CDR2: MNHEY, SMNVEV (reference sequence). This CDR3 has 15 residues. The V gene end was trimmed by 5 bases and the J gene end by 6 bases; junction bases not matched to a gene: 9.